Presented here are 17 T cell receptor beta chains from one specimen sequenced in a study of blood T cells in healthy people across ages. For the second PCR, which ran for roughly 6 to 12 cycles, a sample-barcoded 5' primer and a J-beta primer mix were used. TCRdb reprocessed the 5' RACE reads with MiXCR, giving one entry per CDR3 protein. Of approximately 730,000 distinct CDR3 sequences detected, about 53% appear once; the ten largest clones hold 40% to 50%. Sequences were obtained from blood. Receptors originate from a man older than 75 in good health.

This CDR3 reads CASSSQTGGNQPQHF. CDR3 in DNA: TGTGCCAGCAGCTCTCAGACAGGGGGGAATCAGCCCCAGCATTTT. The chain combines TRBV7-2 with TRBJ1-5; 9 bases align to TRBD1. J gave up 4 bases and V 4 bases, and 5 bases lay outside the gene matches. CDR3 length equals 15 residues. The germline V gene encodes CDR1 SGHTA and CDR2 FQGNSA. The full variable domain, with the rest looked up from reference TRBV7-2 and TRBJ1-5, is GAGVSQSPSNKVTEKGKDVELRCDPISGHTALYWYRQSLGQGLEFLIYFQGNSAPDKSGLPSDRFSAERTGGSVSTLTIQRTQQEDSAVYLCASSSQTGGNQPQHFGDGTRLSIL.

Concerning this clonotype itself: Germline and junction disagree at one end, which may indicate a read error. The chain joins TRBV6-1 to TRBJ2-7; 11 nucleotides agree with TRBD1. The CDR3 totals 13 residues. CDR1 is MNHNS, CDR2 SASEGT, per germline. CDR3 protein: CASSAGQGASEYF. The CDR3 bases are TGCGCCAGCAGCGCCGGACAGGGGGCTTCGGAGTACTTC.

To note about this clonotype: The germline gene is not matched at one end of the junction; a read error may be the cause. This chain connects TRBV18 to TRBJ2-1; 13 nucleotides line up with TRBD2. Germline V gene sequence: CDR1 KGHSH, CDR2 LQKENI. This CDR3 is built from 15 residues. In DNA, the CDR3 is TGTACCAGCTCACCCGGACTAGCGGGAGACAATGAGCAGTTCTTC. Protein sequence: CTSSPGLAGDNEQFF.

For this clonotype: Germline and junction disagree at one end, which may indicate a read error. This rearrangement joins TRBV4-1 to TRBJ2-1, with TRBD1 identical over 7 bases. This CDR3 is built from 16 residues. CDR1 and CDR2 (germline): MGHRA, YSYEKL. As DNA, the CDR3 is TGCGCCAGCAGCGATACCCCGGGACAGCTTTACACTGAGCAGTTCTTC. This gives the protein CASSDTPGQLYTEQFF.

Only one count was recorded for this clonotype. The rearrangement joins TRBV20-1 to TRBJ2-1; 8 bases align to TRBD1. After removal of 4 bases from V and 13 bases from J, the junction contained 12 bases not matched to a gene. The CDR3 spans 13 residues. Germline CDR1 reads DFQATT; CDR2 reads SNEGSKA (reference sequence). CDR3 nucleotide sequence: TGCAGTGCTATCTCAGGGGGCATAGAGACCCAGTTCTTC. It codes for CSAISGGIETQFF.

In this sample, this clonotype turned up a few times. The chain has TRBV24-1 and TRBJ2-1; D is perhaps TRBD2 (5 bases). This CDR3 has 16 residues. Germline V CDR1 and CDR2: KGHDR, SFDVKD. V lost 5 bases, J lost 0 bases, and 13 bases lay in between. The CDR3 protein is CATSASGSVSYNEQFF. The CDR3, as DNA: TGTGCCACCAGTGCGTCGGGGTCCGTCTCCTACAATGAGCAGTTCTTC.

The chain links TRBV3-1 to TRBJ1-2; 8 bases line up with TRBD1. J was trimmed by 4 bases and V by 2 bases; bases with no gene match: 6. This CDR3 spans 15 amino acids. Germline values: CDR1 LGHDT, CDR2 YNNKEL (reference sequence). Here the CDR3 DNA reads TGTGCCAGCAGCCAAACAGGGGGGTCTGGCTATGGCTACACCTTC. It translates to CASSQTGGSGYGYTF.

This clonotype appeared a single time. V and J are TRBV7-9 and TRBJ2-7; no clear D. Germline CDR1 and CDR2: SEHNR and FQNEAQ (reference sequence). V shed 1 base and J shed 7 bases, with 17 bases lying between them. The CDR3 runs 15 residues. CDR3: CASSLGGRLLLEQYF. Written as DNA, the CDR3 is TGTGCCAGCAGCTTAGGTGGGCGGCTCCTTCTGGAGCAGTACTTC.

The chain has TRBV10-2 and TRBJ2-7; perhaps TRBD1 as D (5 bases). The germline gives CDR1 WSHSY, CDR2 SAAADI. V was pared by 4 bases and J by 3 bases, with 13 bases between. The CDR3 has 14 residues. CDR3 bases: TGCGCCAGCAGTGCCGGAAAGGGGAACTACGAGCAGTACTTC. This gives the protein CASSAGKGNYEQYF.

The CDR3 loop reads CASSFFSYAYF. The CDR3, as DNA: TGTGCCAGCAGCTTTTTCTCTTACGCGTATTTT. The J gene is TRBJ2-3, the V gene TRBV11-2, with D unresolved. V was clipped by 3 bases and J by 14 bases, with 12 bases between them. Germline CDR1 SGHAT, CDR2 FQNNGV. This CDR3 spans 11 amino acids.

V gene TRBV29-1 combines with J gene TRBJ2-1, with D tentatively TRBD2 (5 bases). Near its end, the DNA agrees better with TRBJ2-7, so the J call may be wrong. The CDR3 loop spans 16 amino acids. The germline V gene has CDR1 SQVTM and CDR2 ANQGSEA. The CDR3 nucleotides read TGCAGCGTTGAAGACGGAATTGCTAGCTCCTACAATGAGCAGTACTTC. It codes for CSVEDGIASSYNEQYF.

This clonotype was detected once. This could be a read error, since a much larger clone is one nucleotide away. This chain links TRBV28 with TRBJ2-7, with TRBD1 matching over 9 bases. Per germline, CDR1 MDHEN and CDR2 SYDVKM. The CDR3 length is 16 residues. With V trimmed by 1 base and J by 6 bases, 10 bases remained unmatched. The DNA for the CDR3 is TGTGCCAGCAGTTTATACAGGGGACAGGGACGGCGCGAGCAGTACTTC. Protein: CASSLYRGQGRREQYF.

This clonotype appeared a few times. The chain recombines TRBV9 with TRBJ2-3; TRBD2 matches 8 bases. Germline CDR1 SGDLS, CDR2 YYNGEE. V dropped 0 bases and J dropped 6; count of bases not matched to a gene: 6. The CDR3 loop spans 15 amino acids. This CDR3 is CASSVAATSADTQYF. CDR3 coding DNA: TGTGCCAGCAGCGTAGCTGCGACTAGCGCCGATACGCAGTATTTT.

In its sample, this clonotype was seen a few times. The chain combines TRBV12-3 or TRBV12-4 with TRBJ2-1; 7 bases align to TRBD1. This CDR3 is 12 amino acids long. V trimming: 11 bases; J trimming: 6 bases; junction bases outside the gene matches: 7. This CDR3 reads CASGTDPNEQFF. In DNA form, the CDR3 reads TGTGCCTCCGGGACAGACCCCAATGAGCAGTTCTTC.

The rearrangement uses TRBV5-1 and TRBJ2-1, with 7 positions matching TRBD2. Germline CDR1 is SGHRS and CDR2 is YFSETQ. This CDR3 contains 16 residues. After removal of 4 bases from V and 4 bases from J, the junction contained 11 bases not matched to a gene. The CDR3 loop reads CASSPALAERYNEQFF. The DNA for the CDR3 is TGCGCCAGCAGCCCCGCCCTAGCGGAAAGGTACAATGAGCAGTTCTTC.

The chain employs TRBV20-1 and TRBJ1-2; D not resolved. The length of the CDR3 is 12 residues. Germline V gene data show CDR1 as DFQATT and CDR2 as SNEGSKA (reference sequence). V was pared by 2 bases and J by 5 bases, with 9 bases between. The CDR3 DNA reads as TGCAGTGCTAGACTTATGGGGTATGGCTACACCTTC. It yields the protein CSARLMGYGYTF.

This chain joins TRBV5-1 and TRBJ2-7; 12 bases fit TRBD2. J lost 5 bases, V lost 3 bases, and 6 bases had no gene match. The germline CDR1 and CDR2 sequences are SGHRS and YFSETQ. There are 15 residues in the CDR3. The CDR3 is CASSSGLAGNDEQYF. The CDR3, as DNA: TGCGCCAGCAGCTCCGGACTAGCGGGAAACGACGAGCAGTACTTC. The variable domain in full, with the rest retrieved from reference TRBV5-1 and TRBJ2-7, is KAGVTQTPRYLIKTRGQQVTLSCSPISGHRSVSWYQQTPGQGLQFLFEYFSETQRNKGNFPGRFSGRQFSNSRSEMNVSTLELGDSALYLCASSSGLAGNDEQYFGPGTRLTVT.